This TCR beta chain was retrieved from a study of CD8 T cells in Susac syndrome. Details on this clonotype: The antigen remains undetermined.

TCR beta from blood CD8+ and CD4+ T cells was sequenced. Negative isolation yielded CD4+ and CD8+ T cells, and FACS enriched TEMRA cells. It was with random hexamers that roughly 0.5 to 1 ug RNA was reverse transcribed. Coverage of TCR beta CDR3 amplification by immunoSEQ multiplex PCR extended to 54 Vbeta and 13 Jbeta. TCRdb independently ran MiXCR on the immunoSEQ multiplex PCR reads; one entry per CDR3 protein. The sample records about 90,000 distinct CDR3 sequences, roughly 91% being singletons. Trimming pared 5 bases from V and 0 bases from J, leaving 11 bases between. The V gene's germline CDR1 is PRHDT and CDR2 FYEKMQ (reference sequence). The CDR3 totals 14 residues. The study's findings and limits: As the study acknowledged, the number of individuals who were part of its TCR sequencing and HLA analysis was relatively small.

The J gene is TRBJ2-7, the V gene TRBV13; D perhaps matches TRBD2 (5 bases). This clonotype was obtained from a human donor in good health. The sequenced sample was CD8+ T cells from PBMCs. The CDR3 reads CASSPPGVSYEQYF. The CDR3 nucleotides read TGTGCCAGCAGCCCGCCCGGGGTCTCCTACGAGCAGTACTTC.